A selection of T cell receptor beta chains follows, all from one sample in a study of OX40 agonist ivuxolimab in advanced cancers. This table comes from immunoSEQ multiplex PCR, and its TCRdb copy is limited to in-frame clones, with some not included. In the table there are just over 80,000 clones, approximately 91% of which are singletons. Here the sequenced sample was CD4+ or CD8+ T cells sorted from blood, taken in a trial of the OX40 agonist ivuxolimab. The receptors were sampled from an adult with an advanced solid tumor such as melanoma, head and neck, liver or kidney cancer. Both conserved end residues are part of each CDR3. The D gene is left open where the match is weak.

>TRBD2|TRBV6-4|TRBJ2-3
CASSDEAGVTDTQYF
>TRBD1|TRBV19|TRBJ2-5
CASRPTGGLETQYF
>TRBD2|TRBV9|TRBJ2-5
CASSVGGLAVGQETQYF
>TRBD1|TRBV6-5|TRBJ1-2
CASSRTGPYGYTF
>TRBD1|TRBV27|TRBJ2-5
CASSPWTGFGETQYF
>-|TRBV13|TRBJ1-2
CASSLRGGEYTF
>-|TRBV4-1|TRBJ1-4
CASSQEGGLPNEKLFF
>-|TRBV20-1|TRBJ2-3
CSASSADTQYF
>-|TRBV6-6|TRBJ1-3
CASRLGGPSGNTIYF
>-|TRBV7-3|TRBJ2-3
CASSSPGDTQYF
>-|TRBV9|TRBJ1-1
CASSVAPSRGTEAFF
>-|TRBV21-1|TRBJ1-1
CASSKALSSTHTEAFF
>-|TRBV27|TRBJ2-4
CASRELRAAKNIQYF
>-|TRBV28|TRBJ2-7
CASSSPGTANQQYF
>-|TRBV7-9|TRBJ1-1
CASRPPGLRNTEAFF
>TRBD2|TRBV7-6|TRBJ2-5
CASSLLAGAVETQYF
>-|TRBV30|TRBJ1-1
CAWSVGALGFF
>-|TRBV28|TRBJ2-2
CASSPTNTGELFF
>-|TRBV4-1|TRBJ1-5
CASSQDFWQVQHF
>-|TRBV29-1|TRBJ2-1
CSVVSWTETYNEQFF
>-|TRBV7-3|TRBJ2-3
CASSLQDNTDTQYF
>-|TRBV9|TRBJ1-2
CASSVDQLPRGYTF
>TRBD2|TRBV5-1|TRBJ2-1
CASSLGLAGYNEQFF
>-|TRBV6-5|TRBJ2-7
CASSPKDFGLDEQYF
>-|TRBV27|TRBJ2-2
CASSGTRLTGELFF
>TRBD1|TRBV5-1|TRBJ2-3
CASSLDRGRVETDTQYF
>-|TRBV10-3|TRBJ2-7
CAISEGGYEQYF
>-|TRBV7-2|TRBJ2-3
CASSWTGGDTQYF
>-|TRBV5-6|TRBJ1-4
CASSNPQIGAEKLFF
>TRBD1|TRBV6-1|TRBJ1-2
CATYRGVGGYTF
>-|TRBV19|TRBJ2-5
CASSRQGLGQETQYF
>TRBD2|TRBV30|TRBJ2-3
CAWSVRGGSGTQYF
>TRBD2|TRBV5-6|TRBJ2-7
CASSLLAESYEQYF
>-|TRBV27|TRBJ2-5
CASSLREGAETQYF
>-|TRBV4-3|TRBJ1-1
CASSQDRRQNTEAFF
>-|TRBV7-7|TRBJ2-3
CASSFGGDGDTQYF